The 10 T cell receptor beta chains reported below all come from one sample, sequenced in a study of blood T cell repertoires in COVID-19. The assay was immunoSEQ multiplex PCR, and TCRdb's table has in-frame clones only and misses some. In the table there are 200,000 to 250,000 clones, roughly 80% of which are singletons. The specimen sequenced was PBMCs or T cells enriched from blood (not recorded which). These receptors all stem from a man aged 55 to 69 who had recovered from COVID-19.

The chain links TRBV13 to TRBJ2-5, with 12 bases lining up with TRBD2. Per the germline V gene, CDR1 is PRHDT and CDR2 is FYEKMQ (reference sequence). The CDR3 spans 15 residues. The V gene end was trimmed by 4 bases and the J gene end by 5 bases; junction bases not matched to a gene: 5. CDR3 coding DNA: TGTGCCAGCAGCTCTCTAGCGGGGGGGCCTGAGACCCAGTACTTC. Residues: CASSSLAGGPETQYF.

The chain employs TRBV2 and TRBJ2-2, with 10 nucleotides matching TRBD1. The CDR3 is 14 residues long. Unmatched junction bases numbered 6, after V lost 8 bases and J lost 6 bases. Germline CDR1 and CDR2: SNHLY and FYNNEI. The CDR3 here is CASGFDRGPGELFF. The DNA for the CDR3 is TGTGCCAGCGGCTTCGACAGGGGGCCCGGGGAGCTGTTTTTT. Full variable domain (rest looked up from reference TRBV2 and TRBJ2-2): EPEVTQTPSHQVTQMGQEVILRCVPISNHLYFYWYRQILGQKVEFLVSFYNNEISEKSEIFDDQFSVERPDGSNFTLKIRSTKLEDSAMYFCASGFDRGPGELFFGEGSRLTVL.

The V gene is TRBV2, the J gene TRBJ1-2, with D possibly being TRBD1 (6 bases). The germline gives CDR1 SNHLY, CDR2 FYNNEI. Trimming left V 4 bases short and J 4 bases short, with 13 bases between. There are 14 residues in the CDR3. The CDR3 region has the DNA TGTGCCAGCAGTGGCCGGGACAACGTCTATGGCTACACCTTC. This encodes CASSGRDNVYGYTF.

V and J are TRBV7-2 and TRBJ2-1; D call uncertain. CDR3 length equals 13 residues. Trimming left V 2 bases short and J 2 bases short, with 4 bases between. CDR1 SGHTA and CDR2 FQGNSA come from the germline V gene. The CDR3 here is CASSLNTYNEQFF. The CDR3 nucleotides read TGTGCCAGCAGCTTAAACACCTACAATGAGCAGTTCTTC.

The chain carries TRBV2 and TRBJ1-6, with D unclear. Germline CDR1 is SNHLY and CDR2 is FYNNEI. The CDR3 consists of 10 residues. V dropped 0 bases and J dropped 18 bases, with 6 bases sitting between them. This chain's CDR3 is CASSEARAHF. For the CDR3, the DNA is TGTGCCAGCAGTGAAGCGCGGGCCCACTTT.

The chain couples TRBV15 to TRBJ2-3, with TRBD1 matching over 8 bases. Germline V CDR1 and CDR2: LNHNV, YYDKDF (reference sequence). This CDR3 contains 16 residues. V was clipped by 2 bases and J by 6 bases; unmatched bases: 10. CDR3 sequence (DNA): TGTGCCACCAGCAGACCCTTAACAGGGGGTTTGGATACGCAGTATTTT. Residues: CATSRPLTGGLDTQYF.

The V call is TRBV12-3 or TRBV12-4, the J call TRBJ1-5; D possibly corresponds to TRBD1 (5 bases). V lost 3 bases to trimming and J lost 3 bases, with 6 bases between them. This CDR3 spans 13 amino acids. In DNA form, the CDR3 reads TGTGCCAGCAGTTTGGACACCAATCAGCCCCAGCATTTT. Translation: CASSLDTNQPQHF.

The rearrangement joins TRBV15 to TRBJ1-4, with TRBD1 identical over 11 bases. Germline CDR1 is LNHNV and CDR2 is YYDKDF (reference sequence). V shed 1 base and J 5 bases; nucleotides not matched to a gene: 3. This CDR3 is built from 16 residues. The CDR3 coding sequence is TGTGCCACCAGCAGAGCCGGGACAGGGGGGAATGAAAAACTGTTTTTT. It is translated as CATSRAGTGGNEKLFF.

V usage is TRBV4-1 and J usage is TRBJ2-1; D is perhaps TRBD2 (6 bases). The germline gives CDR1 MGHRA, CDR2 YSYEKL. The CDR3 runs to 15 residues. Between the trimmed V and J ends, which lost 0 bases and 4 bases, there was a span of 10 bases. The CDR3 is CASSQDGTPYNEQFF. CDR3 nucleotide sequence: TGCGCCAGCAGCCAAGACGGGACTCCATACAATGAGCAGTTCTTC.

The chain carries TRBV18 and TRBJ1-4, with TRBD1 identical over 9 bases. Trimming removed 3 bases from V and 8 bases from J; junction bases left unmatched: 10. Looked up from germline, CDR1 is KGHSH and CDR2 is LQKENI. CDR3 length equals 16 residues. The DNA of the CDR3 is TGTGCCAGCTCACCCTACACAGGGGGCGCTGGAGAAAAACTGTTTTTT. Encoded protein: CASSPYTGGAGEKLFF.